The next 30 T cell receptor beta chains were all read from a single sample in a study of T cell responses to AZD1222 COVID-19 vaccine. The protocol was immunoSEQ multiplex PCR, while the TCRdb copy is restricted to in-frame clones and leaves out a portion. The sample gives around 100,000 clones, about 93% of which show up once; 2.2% is in the top ten. The sequences come from peripheral blood, collected on day 0 of AZD1222 vaccination. The receptors were sampled from an adult in good health.

The chain uses TRBV5-1 and TRBJ1-2; maybe TRBD1 (6 bases). Germline CDR1 and CDR2: SGHRS and YFSETQ. V was clipped by 3 bases and J by 4 bases, with 10 bases between them. The CDR3 contains 13 residues. CDR3 loop: CASSWEDSYGYTF. As DNA, the CDR3 is TGCGCCAGCAGCTGGGAGGACAGCTATGGCTACACCTTC.

The V gene is TRBV28, the J gene TRBJ2-7; the D is unclear. V was shortened by 11 bases and J by 0 bases, with 11 bases between the two germline ends. CDR1 and CDR2 (germline): MDHEN, SYDVKM. CDR3 length: 12 amino acids. DNA of the CDR3: TGTGCCTCCCGGGCGGACTCCTACGAGCAGTACTTC. Protein product: CASRADSYEQYF.

This chain joins TRBV15 and TRBJ2-3; D uncertain. Germline lookup yields CDR1 LNHNV and CDR2 YYDKDF (reference sequence). This CDR3 has 15 amino acids. V shed 0 bases and J shed 6 bases, with 13 bases lying between them. CDR3 region: CATSRDRGPADTQYF. The CDR3 bases are TGTGCCACCAGCAGAGATCGAGGCCCGGCGGATACGCAGTATTTT. The full variable domain, with the rest looked up from reference TRBV15 and TRBJ2-3, is DAMVIQNPRYQVTQFGKPVTLSCSQTLNHNVMYWYQQKSSQAPKLLFHYYDKDFNNEADTPDNFQSRRPNTSFCFLDIRSPGLGDTAMYLCATSRDRGPADTQYFGPGTRLTVL.

The gene calls are TRBV7-2 and TRBJ1-2; 12 bases fit TRBD1. Trimming cost V 6 bases and J 8 bases; bases outside gene matches: 7. The CDR3 is made up of 14 amino acids. The V gene's germline CDR1 is SGHTA and CDR2 FQGNSA. This CDR3 is CASSLGQGAWGYTF. The CDR3 DNA is TGTGCCAGCAGTTTGGGACAGGGGGCGTGGGGCTACACCTTC.

This clone appeared a single time. The chain is built from TRBV19 and TRBJ1-1; D might be TRBD1 (5 bases). CDR3 size: 13 residues. In germline, CDR1 is LNHDA, CDR2 SQIVND (reference sequence). Trimming took 5 bases from V and 10 from J, leaving 17 bases between them. The CDR3 DNA is TGTGCCAGTAGTTCCCAGGGCGCTAACGGAGCTTTCTTT. Translated, it gives CASSSQGANGAFF.

The CDR3 DNA reads TGCGCCAGCAGCTTAGACAGGGAGCGTTCACCCCTCCACTTT. It is translated as CASSLDRERSPLHF. V and J are TRBV5-1 and TRBJ1-6, with 7 bases that match TRBD1. Germline V gene sequence: CDR1 SGHRS, CDR2 YFSETQ. There are 14 residues in the CDR3. Trimming took 2 bases from V and 9 from J; bases not matched to a gene: 5.

Written as DNA, the CDR3 is TGTGCCAGCAGTTTAAACTTAGGGCTAGCTCTCTACGAGCAGTACTTC. As protein: CASSLNLGLALYEQYF. This chain joins TRBV27 and TRBJ2-7; D perhaps matches TRBD2 (5 bases). V was clipped by 2 bases and J by 3 bases, with 17 bases between them. CDR1 and CDR2 (germline): MNHEY, SMNVEV (reference sequence). The CDR3 consists of 16 residues.

This chain joins TRBV4-1 and TRBJ2-5; a weak D match, TRBD2 (6 bases). Deletions cut 4 bases from V and 4 bases from J, with 16 bases between. The CDR3 consists of 15 residues. Germline CDR1 and CDR2: MGHRA and YSYEKL. The CDR3 DNA follows: TGCGCCAGCAGCCGTATAACAGCCGGGGGAGAGACCCAGTACTTC. Protein sequence: CASSRITAGGETQYF.

The chain recombines TRBV10-3 with TRBJ1-6; weak D call: TRBD1 (5 bases). Between the trimmed V and J ends, which lost 3 bases and 9 bases, there was a span of 18 bases. The V gene's germline CDR1 is ENHRY and CDR2 SYGVKD. The CDR3 runs 16 residues. The CDR3 nucleotides are TGTGCCATCAGTGAAGAATTGGTCAGGGCGGCTTCACCCCTCCACTTT. Translation gives CAISEELVRAASPLHF.

CDR3 sequence: CASSITHPRGYYGYTF. The CDR3 DNA sequence: TGTGCCAGTAGTATAACCCACCCCAGGGGCTACTATGGCTACACCTTC. This chain uses TRBV19 with TRBJ1-2; a possible D gene is TRBD1 (6 bases). This CDR3 has 16 residues. V lost 2 bases to trimming and J lost 3 bases, with 16 bases between them. Germline V lookup: CDR1 LNHDA, CDR2 SQIVND (reference sequence).

The genes are TRBV28 and TRBJ1-5; 7 bases agree with TRBD1. CDR1 and CDR2 from the germline V gene are MDHEN and SYDVKM. V lost 4 bases and J lost 5; bases outside the gene matches: 11. The CDR3 contains 16 residues. DNA for the CDR3: TGTGCCAGCAGTTCTCTCGGGACAGAGGGATATCAGCCCCAGCATTTT. Protein sequence: CASSSLGTEGYQPQHF.

This clone appeared a single time. V and J are TRBV11-2 and TRBJ1-6; 11 bases align to TRBD1. J lost 10 bases, V lost 5 bases, and 13 bases had no gene match. This CDR3 spans 17 amino acids. Per the germline V gene, CDR1 is SGHAT and CDR2 is FQNNGV. CDR3 bases: TGTGCCAGCAGCGACCGGGACAGGGGGGTTGAGAACTCACCCCTCCACTTT. Protein: CASSDRDRGVENSPLHF.

Only one count was recorded for this clone. V is TRBV10-1 and J is TRBJ2-7, with TRBD1 matching over 10 bases. The junction had 2 bases not matched to a gene; V was cut back by 0 bases and J by 3 bases. The CDR3 covers 15 residues. CDR1 and CDR2 (germline): WNHNN, SYGVQD (reference sequence). CDR3 region: CASSESRTGGYEQYF. The CDR3 DNA is TGCGCCAGCAGTGAGTCGCGGACAGGGGGCTACGAGCAGTACTTC.

This chain links TRBV7-9 with TRBJ1-1; D perhaps matches TRBD1 (5 bases). This CDR3 has 15 residues. The germline V gene encodes CDR1 SEHNR and CDR2 FQNEAQ (reference sequence). The V gene lost 5 bases and the J gene lost 3 bases, with 16 bases spanning the gap. CDR3: CASSHLRGFDTEAFF. For the CDR3, the DNA is TGTGCCAGCAGCCACTTGCGGGGGTTTGACACTGAAGCTTTCTTT.

The sample holds one count of this clone. The chain is built from TRBV13 and TRBJ2-5; D is unresolved. CDR1 is PRHDT, CDR2 FYEKMQ, per germline (reference sequence). The CDR3 length is 13 residues. V was trimmed by 0 bases and J by 8 bases, leaving 10 bases between them. The CDR3 DNA reads TGTGCCAGCAGCTTAGGCTACTGGAGTACCCAGTACTTC. The encoded protein is CASSLGYWSTQYF.

The genes are TRBV11-3 and TRBJ1-1; D remains ambiguous. The germline V and J ends were trimmed by 0 bases and 4 bases, with 6 bases remaining between them. The CDR3 has 13 amino acids. Germline V CDR1 and CDR2: SGHNT, YENEEA. CDR3 nucleotides: TGTGCCAGCAGCTTAGAAATGGCCACTGAAGCTTTCTTT. This encodes CASSLEMATEAFF.

The V call is TRBV4-1, the J call TRBJ1-2; the match to TRBD1 covers 7 bases. The CDR3 is 16 residues long. From germline, CDR1 is MGHRA and CDR2 YSYEKL. V lost 3 bases, J lost 4 bases, and 11 bases stayed unmatched. CDR3 in amino acids: CASSQGFRDSSYGYTF. Written as DNA, the CDR3 is TGCGCCAGCAGCCAGGGCTTTCGGGACAGTTCCTATGGCTACACCTTC.

The chain has TRBV5-1 and TRBJ2-2; 9 bases line up with TRBD1. Looked up from germline, CDR1 is SGHRS and CDR2 is YFSETQ. V dropped 1 base and J dropped 6; count of bases not matched to a gene: 4. This CDR3 comprises 15 residues. The CDR3 region is CASSLTGQGPGELFF. CDR3 in DNA: TGCGCCAGCAGCTTGACGGGACAGGGTCCCGGGGAGCTGTTTTTT.

The genes are TRBV6-5 and TRBJ1-1, with 8 bases identical to TRBD1. From germline, CDR1 is MNHEY and CDR2 SVGAGI. Germline trimming cut 6 bases from V and 8 bases from J; bases unmatched to any gene: 8. The CDR3 runs 13 residues. The CDR3 protein is CASSPTGAGEAFF. In nucleotides, the CDR3 is TGTGCCAGCAGCCCGACAGGGGCCGGAGAAGCTTTCTTT.

The V gene is TRBV10-3, the J gene TRBJ1-2; a weak D match, TRBD1 (5 bases). V dropped 3 bases and J dropped 3 bases, with 14 bases sitting between them. The germline CDR1 and CDR2 sequences are ENHRY and SYGVKD. The CDR3 length is 15 residues. CDR3 coding DNA: TGTGCCATCAGTGACGTGTCCGGGACGTACTATGGCTACACCTTC. The encoded protein is CAISDVSGTYYGYTF.

The V call is TRBV6-5, the J call TRBJ2-1; the D is unclear. V gave up 0 bases and J gave up 6 bases, with 15 bases separating them. Germline V gene sequence: CDR1 MNHEY, CDR2 SVGAGI. There are 16 residues in the CDR3. CDR3 in DNA: TGTGCCAGCAGTTACTCAGTCAGTTCCCTGCGCAATGAGCAGTTCTTC. Translation gives CASSYSVSSLRNEQFF.

V and J are TRBV27 and TRBJ1-2; D may be TRBD1 (6 bases). The V end was cut by 2 bases, the J end by 0 bases, with 16 bases between. The CDR3 is made up of 17 amino acids. In germline, CDR1 is MNHEY, CDR2 SMNVEV (reference sequence). CDR3 loop: CASSLGGGRGTNYGYTF. DNA of the CDR3: TGTGCCAGCAGTTTAGGGGGGGGGCGCGGAACTAACTATGGCTACACCTTC.

The genes are TRBV14 and TRBJ1-3; D gene uncertain. The CDR3 sequence is 14 residues long. The germline V and J ends were trimmed by 0 bases and 2 bases, with 5 bases remaining between them. The germline V gene encodes CDR1 SGHDN and CDR2 FVKESK. CDR3 in amino acids: CASSQDRAGNTIYF. Here the CDR3 DNA reads TGTGCCAGCAGCCAAGACCGTGCTGGAAACACCATATATTTT.

As regards this clone: This CDR3 is also generated by other DNA sequences in the sample. The rearrangement links TRBV6-5 to TRBJ1-6; D gene ambiguous. The CDR3 covers 13 residues. CDR1 and CDR2 (germline): MNHEY, SVGAGI. V shed 4 bases and J shed 5 bases, with 6 bases lying between them. The CDR3 nucleotides are TGTGCCAGCAGTTTACAAGATAATTCACCCCTCCACTTT. Protein: CASSLQDNSPLHF.

V gene TRBV27 combines with J gene TRBJ1-2; the D is unclear. The V end lost 5 bases, the J end lost 4 bases, and 14 bases lay between the germline ends. There are 14 residues in the CDR3. Germline CDR1 and CDR2: MNHEY and SMNVEV (reference sequence). The CDR3 protein is CASSKAQSAYGYTF. The CDR3 bases are TGTGCCAGCAGTAAGGCGCAGTCGGCCTATGGCTACACCTTC.

V usage is TRBV6-2 or TRBV6-3 and J usage is TRBJ1-4; perhaps TRBD1 as D (5 bases). V lost 2 bases, J lost 6 bases, and 13 bases lay in between. The CDR3 is made up of 15 amino acids. CDR1 MNHEY and CDR2 SVGEGT come from the germline V gene. The CDR3 region has the DNA TGTGCCAGCAGTTACGACAATCGGGGACATGAAAAACTGTTTTTT. It specifies CASSYDNRGHEKLFF.

This clone occurred once. A read error may account for a junction end that differs from germline. This chain joins TRBV15 and TRBJ2-1; no clear D gene. In germline, CDR1 is LNHNV, CDR2 YYDKDF (reference sequence). The CDR3 loop spans 14 amino acids. CDR3 sequence (DNA): TGTGCCACCAGTAGAGATGTTCGCGGTGATGAGCAGTTCTTC. It encodes CATSRDVRGDEQFF.

The rearrangement links TRBV28 to TRBJ1-5, with 8 bases matching TRBD1. J gave up 2 bases and V 7 bases, and 13 bases lay outside the gene matches. The CDR3 runs to 17 residues. Germline V gives CDR1 MDHEN, CDR2 SYDVKM. Here the CDR3 DNA reads TGTGCCAGCACCGTGGGCAGGGGGCTGGGGGGCAATCAGCCCCAGCATTTT. Translated, it gives CASTVGRGLGGNQPQHF.

The CDR3 is CASSLRTDNQPQHF. Here the CDR3 DNA reads TGTGCCAGCAGCCTGAGGACAGACAATCAGCCCCAGCATTTT. The chain recombines TRBV2 with TRBJ1-5; D may be TRBD1 (6 bases). Trimming cost V 6 bases and J 3 bases, with 12 bases left between them. The CDR3 runs to 14 residues. Germline assignment: CDR1 SNHLY and CDR2 FYNNEI. The full variable domain, in which reference TRBV2 and TRBJ1-5 provide the parts outside the CDR3, is EPEVTQTPSHQVTQMGQEVILRCVPISNHLYFYWYRQILGQKVEFLVSFYNNEISEKSEIFDDQFSVERPDGSNFTLKIRSTKLEDSAMYFCASSLRTDNQPQHFGDGTRLSIL.

The chain couples TRBV6-1 to TRBJ1-1; perhaps TRBD1 as D (5 bases). Germline V gene sequence: CDR1 MNHNS, CDR2 SASEGT. This CDR3 spans 12 amino acids. V was shortened by 3 bases and J by 4 bases, with 6 bases between the two germline ends. DNA of the CDR3: TGTGCCAGCAGTGAGAGGGGCACTGAAGCTTTCTTT. This translates into CASSERGTEAFF.